This passage covers 25 T cell receptor beta chains from one sample sequenced in a study of naive and memory T cell subsets. Treatment defined: skin biopsy from PPD injection site in Mantoux-positive individual. The library had UMIs added by 3' ligation of an oligonucleotide to TCR cDNA. Ligated cDNA underwent four rounds of PCR with nested alpha and beta constant region primers and SP2. TCRdb reprocessed the UMI-ligation and nested PCR reads via MiXCR and lists one record per CDR3 protein. There are tens of thousands of distinct CDR3 sequences in the sample; 9.5% to 11% occur only once, and 3.9% lies in the top ten. Sequencing used skin, obtained from a tuberculin skin test site. Receptors originate from an adult in good health.

V and J are TRBV18 and TRBJ1-4, with 8 bases that match TRBD1. The CDR3 spans 16 residues. Germline CDR1 is KGHSH and CDR2 is LQKENI. J lost 0 bases, V lost 1 base, and 1 base had no gene match. Written as DNA, the CDR3 is TGTGCCAGCTCACCACAACAGGGGGCAACTAATGAAAAACTGTTTTTT. This codes for CASSPQQGATNEKLFF. The variable domain in full, completed from reference TRBV18 and TRBJ1-4, reads NAGVMQNPRHLVRRRGQEARLRCSPMKGHSHVYWYRQLPEEGLKFMVYLQKENIIDESGMPKERFSAEFPKEGPSILRIQQVVRGDSAAYFCASSPQQGATNEKLFFGSGTQLSVL.

At least ten counts were recorded for this clonotype. This chain joins TRBV28 and TRBJ2-7; 7 nucleotides align to TRBD2. CDR3 length: 14 residues. Trimming at V came to 2 bases and at J to 4 bases, leaving 5 bases not matched to a gene. Germline values: CDR1 MDHEN, CDR2 SYDVKM. DNA for the CDR3: TGTGCCAGCAGTTTAGCGGGAGCCAGGTACGAGCAGTACTTC. This gives the protein CASSLAGARYEQYF.

At least ten counts were recorded for this clonotype. This chain links TRBV20-1 with TRBJ2-1; D is possibly TRBD2 (6 bases). Trimming took 6 bases from V and 5 from J, leaving 23 bases between them. The germline V gene has CDR1 DFQATT and CDR2 SNEGSKA (reference sequence). The CDR3 contains 16 residues. The CDR3 here is CSAGGFGQGGNNEQFF. The DNA for the CDR3 is TGCAGTGCAGGAGGGTTCGGGCAGGGCGGGAACAATGAGCAGTTCTTC.

The CDR3 protein is CASSLGSGAYGYTF. CDR3 nucleotides: TGTGCCAGCAGCTTAGGTAGCGGGGCGTATGGCTACACCTTC. The J gene is TRBJ1-2, the V gene TRBV7-8, with D maybe TRBD1 (5 bases). The length of the CDR3 is 14 residues. From germline, CDR1 is SGHVS and CDR2 FQNEAQ. Trimming took 1 base from V and 5 from J, leaving 11 bases between them.

The CDR3 sequence is CATSRGLGGRNEQYF. CDR3 DNA: TGTGCCACCAGCAGAGGTCTTGGGGGTCGCAACGAGCAGTACTTC. The chain is built from TRBV15 and TRBJ2-7; possibly TRBD1 or TRBD2 for D (5 bases each). The CDR3 contains 15 residues. Germline loops: CDR1 LNHNV, CDR2 YYDKDF (reference sequence). V shed 1 base and J shed 5 bases, with 15 bases lying between them.

In its sample, this clonotype was seen a few times. V gene TRBV7-3 combines with J gene TRBJ2-3; TRBD2 might be the D (6 bases). Germline V CDR1 and CDR2: SGHTA, FQGTGA. With 2 bases removed from V and 3 bases from J, the gap between germline ends came to 6 bases. This CDR3 contains 13 residues. The CDR3 spells CASSLGGTDTQYF. The CDR3 coding sequence is TGTGCCAGCAGCTTAGGGGGGACAGATACGCAGTATTTT.

The sample holds many counts of this clonotype. J is TRBJ1-6 and V is TRBV7-6; D unclear. V gave up 8 bases and J gave up 6 bases, with 11 bases separating them. The CDR3 has 13 residues. Germline V gene data show CDR1 as SGHVS and CDR2 as FNYEAQ. The CDR3: CASQGRINSPLHF. CDR3 coding DNA: TGTGCCAGCCAAGGGAGGATTAATTCACCCCTCCACTTT. Using reference TRBV7-6 and TRBJ1-6 for the parts outside the CDR3, the full variable domain is GAGVSQSPRYKVTKRGQDVALRCDPISGHVSLYWYRQALGQGPEFLTYFNYEAQQDKSGLPNDRFSAERPEGSISTLTIQRTEQRDSAMYRCASQGRINSPLHFGNGTRLTVT.

This chain uses TRBV20-1 with TRBJ2-3, with no clear D. The V and J ends lost 3 bases and 5 bases respectively, with 9 bases between them. This CDR3 has 12 residues. Germline V lookup: CDR1 DFQATT, CDR2 SNEGSKA (reference sequence). CDR3 sequence: CSASGPGDTQYF. The DNA for the CDR3 is TGCAGTGCTAGCGGACCAGGAGATACGCAGTATTTT.

The CDR3 here is CASSLTGQGDEKLFF. CDR3 coding DNA: TGTGCCAGCAGTTTGACCGGACAGGGAGATGAAAAACTGTTTTTT. The chain has TRBV12-3 or TRBV12-4 and TRBJ1-4; TRBD1 aligns across 8 bases. J lost 6 bases, V lost 3 bases, and 6 bases had no gene match. This CDR3 is 15 amino acids long.

Comment on this clonotype: A much larger clone sits a single nucleotide away, making a read error possible. The V and J genes are TRBV4-2 and TRBJ1-2; 7 nucleotides line up with TRBD1. Germline V gene sequence: CDR1 LGHNA, CDR2 YNFKEQ. CDR3 size: 14 residues. The CDR3: CASSQATGKYGDTF. CDR3 nucleotides: TGTGCCAGCAGCCAAGCGACAGGGAAGTATGGCGACACCTTC.

The table lists this clonotype with a few counts. The V and J genes are TRBV5-1 and TRBJ2-1; maybe TRBD1 (5 bases). V gave up 7 bases and J gave up 0 bases, with 14 bases separating them. The germline V gene has CDR1 SGHRS and CDR2 YFSETQ. This CDR3 spans 15 amino acids. Here the CDR3 reads CASRVGASSYNEQFF. CDR3 coding DNA: TGCGCCAGCCGAGTTGGGGCGAGCTCCTACAATGAGCAGTTCTTC.

This clonotype was seen a few times. The rearrangement links TRBV12-3 or TRBV12-4 to TRBJ2-1; D gene unclear. The CDR3 has 13 amino acids. The V gene lost 3 bases and the J gene lost 8 bases, with 11 bases spanning the gap. The CDR3, as DNA: TGTGCCAGCAGTTTTGTCCGCAGCGATGAGCAGTTCTTC. Encoded protein: CASSFVRSDEQFF.

In its sample, this clonotype is medium-sized. The DNA for the CDR3 is TGTGCCAGCAGTGGGGGGCGTGAGCAGTTCTTC. Encoded protein: CASSGGREQFF. The gene calls are TRBV12-3 or TRBV12-4 and TRBJ2-1; D tentatively fits TRBD1 or TRBD2 (6 bases each). The CDR3 is made up of 11 amino acids. Trimming left V 5 bases short and J 9 bases short, with 8 bases between.

This clonotype came up many times. The chain has TRBV29-1 and TRBJ2-1; 9 nucleotides match TRBD2. The CDR3 is made up of 12 amino acids. After removal of 4 bases from V and 7 bases from J, the junction contained 2 bases not matched to a gene. The germline gives CDR1 SQVTM, CDR2 ANQGSEA. DNA for the CDR3: TGCAGCGTTGGAACTAGCGGGAATGAGCAGTTCTTC. Amino acid sequence: CSVGTSGNEQFF.

The rearrangement links TRBV20-1 to TRBJ2-1; 9 bases map to TRBD1. The trim removed 5 bases at V and 3 bases at J, leaving 20 bases unmatched. The germline CDR1 and CDR2 sequences are DFQATT and SNEGSKA (reference sequence). The CDR3 runs 19 residues. CDR3 in amino acids: CSAPVRDRVIYRDYNEQFF. CDR3 nucleotides: TGCAGTGCTCCCGTGAGGGACAGGGTAATATACCGAGACTACAATGAGCAGTTCTTC.

This clonotype has a count of ten or more. The chain carries TRBV7-3 and TRBJ2-1, with D tentatively TRBD1 (6 bases). CDR1 is SGHTA, CDR2 FQGTGA, per germline. The CDR3 totals 15 residues. Trimming shortened V by 2 bases and J by 3 bases, and 11 bases separated the two germline ends. The CDR3, as DNA: TGTGCCAGCAGCTTATTGAAGACAGGCTACAATGAGCAGTTCTTC. This encodes CASSLLKTGYNEQFF.

Within the sample, this clonotype is medium-sized. The chain has TRBV20-1 and TRBJ2-1; D is ambiguous. From germline, CDR1 is DFQATT and CDR2 SNEGSKA (reference sequence). The CDR3 extends over 14 amino acids. The V gene lost 1 base and the J gene lost 2 bases, with 9 bases spanning the gap. This CDR3 reads CSARGRFAYNEQFF. Here the CDR3 DNA reads TGCAGTGCTAGAGGACGTTTCGCCTACAATGAGCAGTTCTTC.

This clonotype was detected many times. The chain carries TRBV5-1 and TRBJ2-3; the D call may be TRBD1 or TRBD2 (5 bases each). Between the trimmed V and J ends, which lost 1 base and 2 bases, there was a span of 14 bases. The CDR3 covers 16 residues. CDR1 and CDR2 from the germline V gene are SGHRS and YFSETQ. CDR3 DNA: TGCGCCAGCAGCTTGCGGGCCAGGGACCTCACAGATACGCAGTATTTT. Translation gives CASSLRARDLTDTQYF.

The V call is TRBV29-1, the J call TRBJ1-1; perhaps TRBD1 as D (5 bases). Germline assignment: CDR1 SQVTM and CDR2 ANQGSEA. V dropped 0 bases and J dropped 0 bases, with 17 bases sitting between them. The CDR3 loop spans 17 amino acids. CDR3 DNA: TGCAGCGTTGAAGAGATGTCCGACAGTCTCATGAACACTGAAGCTTTCTTT. It codes for CSVEEMSDSLMNTEAFF.

This clonotype was seen more than once but under ten times. The V gene is TRBV5-4, the J gene TRBJ2-3; D is undetermined. Germline-derived CDR1 and CDR2 are SGHNT and YYREEE (reference sequence). V was trimmed by 2 bases and J by 2 bases, leaving 9 bases between them. The CDR3 length is 14 residues. The CDR3 nucleotides read TGTGCCAGCAGCTTCCCCGGTTCCACAGATACGCAGTATTTT. Amino acids: CASSFPGSTDTQYF.

Details on this clonotype: Possible read error: a much larger clone is one base away. The chain uses TRBV3-1 and TRBJ2-3, with D uncertain. Germline V CDR1 and CDR2: LGHDT, YNNKEL (reference sequence). Trimming pared 8 bases from V and 5 bases from J, leaving 8 bases between. The CDR3 has 11 residues. The CDR3 nucleotides are TGTGCCAGCTGCGAGATAGATACGCAGTATTTT. Protein: CASCEIDTQYF.

This clonotype appeared many times. The rearrangement joins TRBV20-1 to TRBJ1-2, with no clear D. Germline assignment: CDR1 DFQATT and CDR2 SNEGSKA (reference sequence). The CDR3 is 13 amino acids. Trimming took 5 bases from V and 5 from J, leaving 15 bases between them. The CDR3 DNA sequence: TGCAGTGCTCCGAGAGGGCGCCCATATGGCTACACCTTC. It encodes CSAPRGRPYGYTF.

This clonotype has just a few counts. The chain joins TRBV29-1 to TRBJ1-2; the match to TRBD1 covers 8 bases. Germline trimming cut 2 bases from V and 8 bases from J; bases unmatched to any gene: 7. The CDR3 runs to 13 residues. CDR1 is SQVTM and CDR2 is ANQGSEA in the germline V gene. CDR3 in amino acids: CSVEQGASQGYTF. CDR3 in DNA: TGCAGCGTTGAACAGGGGGCGAGTCAAGGCTACACCTTC.

The V call is TRBV20-1, the J call TRBJ2-7; 14 bases match TRBD2. The CDR3 loop spans 14 amino acids. Germline CDR1 is DFQATT and CDR2 is SNEGSKA (reference sequence). Trimming took 5 bases from V and 5 from J; bases not matched to a gene: 5. Here the CDR3 reads CSAGTSGRVNEQYF. The CDR3 nucleotides are TGCAGTGCTGGGACTAGCGGGAGAGTAAACGAGCAGTACTTC.

Ten or more counts support this clonotype. This chain joins TRBV10-3 and TRBJ2-7, with a tentative D call TRBD1 (5 bases). The CDR3 extends over 13 amino acids. V gave up 7 bases and J gave up 4 bases, with 14 bases separating them. CDR1 is ENHRY and CDR2 is SYGVKD in the germline V gene. This CDR3 is CAITQDPIYEQYF. CDR3 coding DNA: TGTGCCATCACACAGGACCCGATTTACGAGCAGTACTTC.